This T cell receptor beta chain was identified in a study of Ad26.COV2.S vaccination and SARS-CoV-2 variants. At the level of the study: The vaccine Ad26.COV2.S was put into the muscle once, or twice with 56 days between.

Study-level points and caveats: Breadth, reportedly substantial, characterized the spike-specific CD8+ and CD4+ T cell responses after vaccination.

J lost 7 bases, V lost 0 bases, and 11 bases had no gene match. The CDR3 sequence is 17 residues long. In germline, CDR1 is MNHNS, CDR2 SASEGT. Treatment specified: approximately 18 received Ad26.COV2.S at low or high dose, single or two shots; about 5 received placebo; per-sample allocation not given. Day 63 after the first vaccine or placebo injection was the time point for sampling. The vaccine antigen was prefusion-stabilized Wuhan SARS-CoV-2 spike. The assay was immunoSEQ multiplex PCR, and TCRdb's table has in-frame clones only and misses some. The table records some 300,000 clones, 70% to 90% of them present only once. With regard to this clone: The target antigen is unknown.

The starting material was peripheral blood, obtained in a trial of Ad26.COV2.S vaccine versus placebo. This TCR was sampled from a person between 18 and 59 years old who received the Ad26.COV2.S COVID-19 vaccine or a placebo. V gene TRBV6-1 combines with J gene TRBJ1-2; 10 nucleotides agree with TRBD1. The CDR3 region has the DNA TGTGCCAGCAGTGAAGCTATCGGAGGGACAGGGGTGGCTGGCTACACCTTC. It translates to CASSEAIGGTGVAGYTF.